The entry that follows covers one T cell receptor (beta chain) sequence. A junction boundary mismatches the germline segment, possibly from a read error. The data originate from a study of cytomegalovirus exposure and HLA in healthy donors. A multiplex PCR was run with 60 Vbeta primers and 13 Jbeta primers. TCRdb's copy holds only in-frame clones and misses some; the assay was immunoSEQ multiplex PCR. Among 95,000 to 100,000 clones listed, roughly three quarters were seen once. The CDR3 covers 16 residues. Germline values: CDR1 MNHNS, CDR2 SASEGT. The sample consisted of PBMCs. This chain joins TRBV6-1 and TRBJ2-1, with TRBD2 matching 9 bases. The TCR sequence derives from a female donor in good health and CMV-seronegative. This CDR3 is CASSGMRGGFLNEQFF. In DNA, the CDR3 is TGTGCCAGCAGTGGTATGCGGGGGGGTTTCCTCAATGAACAGTTCTTC.